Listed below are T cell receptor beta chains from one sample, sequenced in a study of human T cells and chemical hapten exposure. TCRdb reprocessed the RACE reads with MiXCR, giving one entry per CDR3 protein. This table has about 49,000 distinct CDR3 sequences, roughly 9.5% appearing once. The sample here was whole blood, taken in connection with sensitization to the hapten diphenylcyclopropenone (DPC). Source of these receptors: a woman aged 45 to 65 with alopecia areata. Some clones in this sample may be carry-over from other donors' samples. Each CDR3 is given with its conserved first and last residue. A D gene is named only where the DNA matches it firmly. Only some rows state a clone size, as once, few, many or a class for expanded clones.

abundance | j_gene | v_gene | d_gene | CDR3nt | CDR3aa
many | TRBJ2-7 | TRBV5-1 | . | TGCGCCAGCAGCCCCGGGACGGATGCCTACGAGCAGTACTTC | CASSPGTDAYEQYF
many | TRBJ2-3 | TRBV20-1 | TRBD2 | TGCAGTGCTAGAGAACCGGGACTAGCGGTCTCTAGCACAGATACGCAGTATTTT | CSAREPGLAVSSTDTQYF
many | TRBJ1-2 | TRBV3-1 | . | TGTGCCAGCAGCCAAGCAACTAGGTCCGGGTCCCTGATCTTC | CASSQATRSGSLIF
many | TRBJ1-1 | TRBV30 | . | TGTGCCTGGAGTGAGTCCTTTGCCACTGAAGCTTTCTTT | CAWSESFATEAFF
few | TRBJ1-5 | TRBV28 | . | TGTGCCAGCAGTTGGGGCTTTCAGCCCCAGCATTTT | CASSWGFQPQHF
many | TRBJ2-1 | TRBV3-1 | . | TGTGCCAGCAGCCAAGTTCAGGCTGAGCAGTTCTTC | CASSQVQAEQFF
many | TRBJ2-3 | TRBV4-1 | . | TGCGCCATCAAAACCTCGGCTGGCGGGGCTAACACAGATACGCAGTATTTT | CAIKTSAGGANTDTQYF
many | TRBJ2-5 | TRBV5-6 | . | TGTGCCAGCAGCTTATCGCCGGGGACCGGAAAGACCCAGTACTTC | CASSLSPGTGKTQYF
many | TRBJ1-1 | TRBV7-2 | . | TGTGCCAGCAGCCTCAATTCCCCCCCGAACACTGAAGCTTTCTTT | CASSLNSPPNTEAFF
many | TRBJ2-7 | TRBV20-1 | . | TGCAGTGTAGCTGGGGAGGCCTACTCCTACGAGCAGTACTTC | CSVAGEAYSYEQYF
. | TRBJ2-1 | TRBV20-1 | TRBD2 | TGCAGTGCAAGGACTAGCGGGAGACTTAATGAGCAGTTCTTC | CSARTSGRLNEQFF
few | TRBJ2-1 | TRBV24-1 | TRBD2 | TGTGCCACCAGTTTGCGGGGGACCTACAATGAGCAGTTCTTC | CATSLRGTYNEQFF
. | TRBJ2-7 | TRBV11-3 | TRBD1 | TGTGCCAGCAGCTACTCCGGGACAGGGAGCGAGCAGTACTTC | CASSYSGTGSEQYF
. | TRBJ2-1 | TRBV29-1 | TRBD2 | TGCAGCGTTGAAGAGGGGGGGAGCGCCTACAATGAGCAGTTCTTC | CSVEEGGSAYNEQFF
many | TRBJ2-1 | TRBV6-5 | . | TGTGCCAGCACGTCAGGCTGGGACAATGAGCAGTTCTTC | CASTSGWDNEQFF
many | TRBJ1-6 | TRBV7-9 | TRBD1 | TGTGCCAGCGTACAGGGGCGGGAATCACCCCTCCACTTT | CASVQGRESPLHF
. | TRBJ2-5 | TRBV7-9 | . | TGTGCCAGCAGCTTAGCGGGGACCCAGTACTTC | CASSLAGTQYF
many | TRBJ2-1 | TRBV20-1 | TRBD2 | TGCAGTGCCAACGGGGAGGGTAGGAATGAGCAGTTCTTC | CSANGEGRNEQFF
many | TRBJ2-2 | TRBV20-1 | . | TGCAGTGCTAGGCCAGTTTGGGGGACCCTGAGGACCGGGGAGCTGTTTTTT | CSARPVWGTLRTGELFF
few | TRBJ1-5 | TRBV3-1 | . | TGTGCCAGCAGCCAGAGCGGCGGCAATCAGCCCCAGCATTTT | CASSQSGGNQPQHF
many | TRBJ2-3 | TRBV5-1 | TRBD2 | TGCGCCAGCAGCTTAGGACTAGCGGAGTTGCTTAGCACAGATACGCAGTATTTT | CASSLGLAELLSTDTQYF
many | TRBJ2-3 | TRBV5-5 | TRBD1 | TGTGCCAGCAGCCAGAGGACAGGGACAGATACGCAGTATTTT | CASSQRTGTDTQYF
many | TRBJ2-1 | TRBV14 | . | TGTGCCAGCAGCCAAGCGTATTCGGGGGTAGGGGCCTACAATGAGCAGTTCTTC | CASSQAYSGVGAYNEQFF
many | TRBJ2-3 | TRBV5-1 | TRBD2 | TGCGCCAGCGTACGGTCCGGCGGGAGTACAGATACGCAGTATTTT | CASVRSGGSTDTQYF
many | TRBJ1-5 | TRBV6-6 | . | TGTGCCAGCAGAACGGACCTGGCTAATCAGCCCCAGCATTTT | CASRTDLANQPQHF
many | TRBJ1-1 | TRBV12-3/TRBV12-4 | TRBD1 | TGTGCCAGCAGTTTACTCGCAGGGGGAGGTGAAGCTTTCTTT | CASSLLAGGGEAFF
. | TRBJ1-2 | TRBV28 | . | TGTGCCAGCAGTATGACGACCCATGGCTACACCTTC | CASSMTTHGYTF
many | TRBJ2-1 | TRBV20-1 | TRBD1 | TGCAGTGCTAGACTCCAGGGGGTGGGCTACAATGAGCAGTTCTTC | CSARLQGVGYNEQFF
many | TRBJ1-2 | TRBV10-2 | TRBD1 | TGCGCCAGCAGTGAGCGATATACAGGGGATGGAGGCTACACCTTC | CASSERYTGDGGYTF
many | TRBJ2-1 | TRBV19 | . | TGTGCCAGTAGTAGCTGGGGCAATGAGCAGTTCTTC | CASSSWGNEQFF
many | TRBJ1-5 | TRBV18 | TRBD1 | TGTGCCAGCTCCCTGGACAGGGTCAATCAGCCCCAGCATTTT | CASSLDRVNQPQHF
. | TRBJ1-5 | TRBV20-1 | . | TGCAGTGCTAGAGAGCCGGGGGAGCAGCCCCAGCATTTT | CSAREPGEQPQHF
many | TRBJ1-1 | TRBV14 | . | TGTGCCAGCAGCGTACGGGGACGGAAGAACACTGAAGCTTTCTTT | CASSVRGRKNTEAFF
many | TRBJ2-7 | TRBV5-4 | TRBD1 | TGTGCCAGCAGCCGGACAGGGGCCTACGAGCAGTACTTC | CASSRTGAYEQYF
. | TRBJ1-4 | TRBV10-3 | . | TGTGCCATCAGTGAGCGGGGGGCGCCTAATGAAAAACTGTTTTTT | CAISERGAPNEKLFF
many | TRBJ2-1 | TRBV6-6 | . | TGTGCCAGCAGTTACTCAGGTTCGTCGGGTGAGCAGTTCTTC | CASSYSGSSGEQFF
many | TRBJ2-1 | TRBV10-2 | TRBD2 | TGCGCCAGCAGCTGGACTAGCGGGTCCTACAATGAGCAGTTCTTC | CASSWTSGSYNEQFF
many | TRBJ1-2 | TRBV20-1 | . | TGCAGTGCTCACCCCCAGACGGAGGGGTTCTCTGGCTACACCTTC | CSAHPQTEGFSGYTF
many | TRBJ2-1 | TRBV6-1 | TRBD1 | TGTGCCAGCAGTTGGACAGGGATGAATGAGCAGTTCTTC | CASSWTGMNEQFF
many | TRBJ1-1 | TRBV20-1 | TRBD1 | TGCAGTGCTACAAGGGACAGGGGAGCGAACACTGAAGCTTTCTTT | CSATRDRGANTEAFF
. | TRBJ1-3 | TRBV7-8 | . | TGTGCCAGCAGCTTAAAGTTGGGGGCGTTGGAATCTGGAAACACCATATATTTT | CASSLKLGALESGNTIYF
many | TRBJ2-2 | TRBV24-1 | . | TGTGCCACCAGTGATTTTTCCAGAGACACCGGGGAGCTGTTTTTT | CATSDFSRDTGELFF
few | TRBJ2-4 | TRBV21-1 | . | TGTGCCGCAAAAATACGGGGACAGAAAAACATTCAGTACTTC | CAAKIRGQKNIQYF
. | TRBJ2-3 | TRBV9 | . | TGTGCCAGCAGGAAAGGGGGCGGGAGGAGCACAGATACGCAGTATTTT | CASRKGGGRSTDTQYF
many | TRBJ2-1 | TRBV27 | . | TGTGCCAGCAGTTCTAGACAGGCTGGGAATGAGCAGTTCTTC | CASSSRQAGNEQFF
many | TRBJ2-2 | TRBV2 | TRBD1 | TGTGCCAGCAGTGGGGACAGGCAGGGGAGTGGGGAGCTGTTTTTT | CASSGDRQGSGELFF